The 5 T cell receptor beta chains presented below share a single source sample, sequenced in a study of cytomegalovirus exposure and HLA in healthy donors. The primer mix had 60 Vbeta and 13 Jbeta primers. Sequencing was performed with immunoSEQ multiplex PCR; in TCRdb, only in-frame clones are kept and a portion is missing. This sample has approximately 110,000 clones; 60% to 80% occur once, and the top ten carry almost 8.5%. What was sequenced was PBMCs. The receptor set was obtained from a man in his late teens or twenties in good health and CMV-seropositive.

The chain employs TRBV6-1 and TRBJ1-4, with D perhaps TRBD1 (5 bases). The CDR3 has 14 residues. The germline V gene encodes CDR1 MNHNS and CDR2 SASEGT. Trimming shortened V by 5 bases and J by 6 bases, and 13 bases separated the two germline ends. The CDR3 reads CASSTAGQDEKLFF. For the CDR3, the DNA is TGTGCCAGCAGTACGGCGGGGCAAGATGAAAAACTGTTTTTT.

This clone was seen only a few times. The chain's CDR3 is CASSVGRGNTEAFF. The CDR3 region has the DNA TGTGCCAGCAGCGTAGGCAGGGGGAACACTGAAGCTTTCTTT. J is TRBJ1-1 and V is TRBV9; perhaps TRBD1 as D (6 bases). This CDR3 region has 14 residues. The germline CDR1 and CDR2 sequences are SGDLS and YYNGEE. V was clipped by 0 bases and J by 1 base, with 7 bases between them.

The J gene is TRBJ1-1, the V gene TRBV6-1; no reliable D call. CDR3 size: 15 residues. Germline V gene data show CDR1 as MNHNS and CDR2 as SASEGT. The germline V and J ends were trimmed by 0 bases and 2 bases, with 10 bases remaining between them. The CDR3 loop reads CASSEAVRGNTEAFF. The CDR3, as DNA: TGTGCCAGCAGTGAAGCGGTGCGGGGTAACACTGAAGCTTTCTTT.

The count of this clone is one. DNA of the CDR3: TGTGCCAGCAGCAAACCGGGGGATACGCAGTATTTT. Translated: CASSKPGDTQYF. The chain couples TRBV7-2 to TRBJ2-3; D possibly corresponds to TRBD2 (5 bases). The CDR3 runs to 12 residues. Germline V gene data show CDR1 as SGHTA and CDR2 as FQGNSA. V lost 5 bases to trimming and J lost 6 bases, with 9 bases between them.

This clone was picked up a small number of times. The chain is built from TRBV5-1 and TRBJ2-1, with D uncertain. In germline, CDR1 is SGHRS, CDR2 YFSETQ. The CDR3 runs to 14 residues. The V and J ends lost 8 bases and 0 bases respectively, with 12 bases between them. CDR3 sequence reads: CARIFSSSYNEQFF. The CDR3 region has the DNA TGCGCCAGGATCTTCTCTAGCTCCTACAATGAGCAGTTCTTC.